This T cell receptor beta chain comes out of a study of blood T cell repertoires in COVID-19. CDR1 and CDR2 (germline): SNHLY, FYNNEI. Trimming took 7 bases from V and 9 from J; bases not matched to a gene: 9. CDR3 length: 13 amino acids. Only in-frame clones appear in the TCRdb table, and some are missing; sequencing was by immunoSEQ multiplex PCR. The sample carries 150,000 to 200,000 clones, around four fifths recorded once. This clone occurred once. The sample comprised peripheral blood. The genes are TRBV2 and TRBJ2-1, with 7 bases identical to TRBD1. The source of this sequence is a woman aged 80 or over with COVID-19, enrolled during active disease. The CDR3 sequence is CASTDHRGSEQFF. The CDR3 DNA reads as TGTGCCAGCACTGACCACAGGGGTAGTGAGCAGTTCTTC.